This entry is about one T cell receptor beta chain. Data came from immunoSEQ multiplex PCR; TCRdb stores just in-frame clones and leaves some out. The repertoire holds about 110,000 clones, around 93% seen once, with around 0.8% in the top ten. The data belong to a study of T cell changes during pregnancy in multiple sclerosis. The CDR3 contains 12 residues. V lost 5 bases and J lost 15, with 18 bases in between. CDR1 and CDR2 from the germline V gene are SNHLY and FYNNEI. This specimen was peripheral blood, taken in the third trimester of pregnancy. This clonotype was sampled from a female donor in good health, enrolled as a control in a pregnancy study. The V call is TRBV2, the J call TRBJ2-3; D is unclear. CDR3 in amino acids: CASSPGEPFAYF. The CDR3, as DNA: TGTGCCAGCAGTCCTGGAGAGCCCTTCGCCTATTTT.